These 20 T cell receptor beta chains were sequenced from one sample in a study of cytotoxic CD8 clonotypes in ibrutinib-treated CLL. Profiling relied on immunoSEQ multiplex PCR, and the TCRdb table lists in-frame clones only, not all of them. The data show 58,000 or so clones, 57% seen once. The specimen was PBMCs, collected after 12 months of ibrutinib treatment. The receptors here all came from a human donor with chronic lymphocytic leukemia.

The rearrangement links TRBV5-4 to TRBJ2-3; D ambiguous. The ends were cut back, 0 bases at V and 0 bases at J, with 8 bases in the middle. Germline V gene sequence: CDR1 SGHNT, CDR2 YYREEE (reference sequence). The CDR3 spans 15 residues. DNA for the CDR3: TGTGCCAGCAGCTTGGAGGGTACTAGCACAGATACGCAGTATTTT. Protein sequence: CASSLEGTSTDTQYF.

The V call is TRBV7-2, the J call TRBJ2-5; 10 nucleotides match TRBD2. Germline CDR1 is SGHTA and CDR2 is FQGNSA. V lost 1 base and J lost 5; bases outside the gene matches: 7. This CDR3 is built from 16 residues. The CDR3 spells CASSLGETSGWETQYF. For the CDR3, the DNA is TGTGCCAGCAGCTTAGGGGAGACTAGCGGGTGGGAGACCCAGTACTTC.

This clone came up a few times. CDR3 loop: CASSQGQPQQETQYF. Written as DNA, the CDR3 is TGTGCCAGCAGCCAAGGGCAACCACAACAAGAGACCCAGTACTTC. This sequence joins TRBV16 and TRBJ2-5; no reliable D call. CDR1 and CDR2 (germline): KGHSY, FQNENV. The CDR3 loop spans 15 amino acids. V gave up 2 bases and J gave up 2 bases, with 12 bases separating them.

This clone occurred a few times. This chain uses TRBV7-9 with TRBJ1-1; 9 positions agree with TRBD1. Germline V gene sequence: CDR1 SEHNR, CDR2 FQNEAQ (reference sequence). The CDR3 has 15 amino acids. Germline trimming cut 3 bases from V and 3 bases from J; bases unmatched to any gene: 5. The CDR3 loop reads CASSFSGTGYTEAFF. Here the CDR3 DNA reads TGTGCCAGCAGCTTTAGCGGGACAGGGTACACTGAAGCTTTCTTT.

This clone was detected a few times. J is TRBJ1-5 and V is TRBV28, with D maybe TRBD1 (6 bases). CDR1 MDHEN and CDR2 SYDVKM come from the germline V gene. V was cut by 8 bases and J by 4 bases, with 21 bases left in between. This CDR3 contains 16 residues. The CDR3 coding sequence is TGTGCCAGCCAGAGACCCCGGACAGCCTGGAATCAGCCCCAGCATTTT. Translated, it gives CASQRPRTAWNQPQHF. Full variable domain (remainder filled in from reference TRBV28 and TRBJ1-5): DVKVTQSSRYLVKRTGEKVFLECVQDMDHENMFWYRQDPGLGLRLIYFSYDVKMKEKGDIPEGYSVSREKKERFSLILESASTNQTSMYLCASQRPRTAWNQPQHFGDGTRLSIL.

This chain's CDR3 is CASSFSGGRATYEQYF. The CDR3 coding sequence is TGCGCCAGCAGCTTTAGCGGGGGACGGGCTACCTACGAGCAGTACTTC. The chain couples TRBV5-1 to TRBJ2-7, with 9 positions matching TRBD2. Trimming removed 2 bases from V and 2 bases from J; junction bases left unmatched: 8. Germline assignment: CDR1 SGHRS and CDR2 YFSETQ. The CDR3 loop spans 16 amino acids.

Only a few counts were recorded for this clone. The gene calls are TRBV5-1 and TRBJ1-6, with no clear D. The V and J ends lost 3 bases and 8 bases respectively, with 15 bases between them. Germline values: CDR1 SGHRS, CDR2 YFSETQ. CDR3 length: 15 residues. The CDR3 here is CASSSEHFPYSPLHF. The CDR3 bases are TGCGCCAGCAGCTCAGAACACTTTCCTTATTCACCCCTCCACTTT.

The rearrangement uses TRBV30 and TRBJ1-2; D gene uncertain. Germline V gene lookup returns CDR1 GTSNPN and CDR2 SVGIG (reference sequence). Trimming stripped 0 bases from V and 5 bases from J, with 13 bases between. The CDR3 has 14 amino acids. The CDR3 reads CAWSVYGITYGYTF. The CDR3 DNA reads as TGTGCCTGGAGTGTATATGGGATCACTTATGGCTACACCTTC.

The chain uses TRBV5-4 and TRBJ1-2, with 8 bases that match TRBD1. The V gene's germline CDR1 is SGHNT and CDR2 YYREEE (reference sequence). This CDR3 comprises 12 residues. V shed 4 bases and J 6 bases; nucleotides not matched to a gene: 2. The CDR3: CASSAQGDGYTF. Here the CDR3 DNA reads TGTGCCAGCAGCGCACAGGGGGATGGCTACACCTTC.

This rearrangement joins TRBV7-9 to TRBJ2-3; D unresolved. The CDR3 loop spans 11 amino acids. The ends were cut back, 5 bases at V and 3 bases at J, with 3 bases in the middle. Germline assignment: CDR1 SEHNR and CDR2 FQNEAQ (reference sequence). The CDR3 DNA follows: TGTGCCAGCAGCACAACAGATACGCAGTATTTT. The encoded protein is CASSTTDTQYF.

CDR3 loop: CSVEPPGGNYGYTF. In DNA form, the CDR3 reads TGCAGCGTTGAACCCCCGGGGGGCAACTATGGCTACACCTTC. The chain has TRBV29-1 and TRBJ1-2; D possibly corresponds to TRBD1 (6 bases). Trimming removed 2 bases from V and 2 bases from J, with 12 bases in between. The CDR3 covers 14 residues. Per germline, CDR1 SQVTM and CDR2 ANQGSEA.

In this sample, this clone turned up a few times. This chain joins TRBV18 and TRBJ1-2, with D unresolved. This CDR3 spans 11 amino acids. Trimming left V 2 bases short and J 3 bases short, with 1 base between. In germline, CDR1 is KGHSH, CDR2 LQKENI. The chain's CDR3 is CASSPDYGYTF. For the CDR3, the DNA is TGTGCCAGCTCACCAGACTATGGCTACACCTTC.

The chain recombines TRBV28 with TRBJ2-4; the match to TRBD1 covers 7 bases. CDR1 MDHEN and CDR2 SYDVKM come from the germline V gene. V lost 2 bases, J lost 11 bases, and 9 bases stayed unmatched. The CDR3 totals 14 residues. The CDR3 nucleotides read TGTGCCAGCAGTTTAAGGTCCAGGGGGTCTCTTCAGTACTTC. This encodes CASSLRSRGSLQYF.

This clone has just a few counts. This chain joins TRBV5-1 and TRBJ2-2, with 11 bases lining up with TRBD2. The germline gives CDR1 SGHRS, CDR2 YFSETQ. Trimming cost V 1 base and J 0 bases; bases outside gene matches: 2. This CDR3 contains 17 residues. This CDR3 is CASSLLLAGANTGELFF. CDR3 nucleotide sequence: TGCGCCAGCAGCTTGTTACTAGCGGGAGCGAACACCGGGGAGCTGTTTTTT.

CDR3 bases: TGTGCCAGCAGTTCAGGGGTATGGGGCTACACCTTC. It translates to CASSSGVWGYTF. The chain is built from TRBV28 and TRBJ1-2; maybe TRBD1 (6 bases). Germline V gene data show CDR1 as MDHEN and CDR2 as SYDVKM. The CDR3 spans 12 residues. Trimming cost V 4 bases and J 8 bases, with 11 bases left between them.

The J gene is TRBJ2-1, the V gene TRBV18, with 7 bases aligning to TRBD2. The CDR3 is made up of 15 amino acids. The junction had 5 bases not matched to a gene; V was cut back by 1 base and J by 5 bases. The germline gives CDR1 KGHSH, CDR2 LQKENI. The CDR3 loop is CASSPLSGVNNEQFF. The CDR3 region has the DNA TGTGCCAGCTCACCACTGAGCGGGGTAAACAATGAGCAGTTCTTC.

The chain uses TRBV6-5 and TRBJ2-7, with a tentative D call TRBD2 (6 bases). This CDR3 has 14 residues. Germline V gene sequence: CDR1 MNHEY, CDR2 SVGAGI. Deletions cut 0 bases from V and 3 bases from J, with 9 bases between. Written as DNA, the CDR3 is TGTGCCAGCAGTTACTCCGGGGGTCACTACGAGCAGTACTTC. This encodes CASSYSGGHYEQYF.

V is TRBV5-1 and J is TRBJ2-2, with 8 bases aligning to TRBD1. The CDR3 has 15 amino acids. The V segment lost 0 bases and the J segment 8 bases; nucleotides outside the gene matches: 6. CDR1 and CDR2 from the germline V gene are SGHRS and YFSETQ. The CDR3 loop is CASSLASGDRGELFF. CDR3 sequence (DNA): TGCGCCAGCAGCTTGGCCTCCGGGGACAGGGGGGAGCTGTTTTTT.

This rearrangement joins TRBV4-1 to TRBJ2-7; 9 nucleotides agree with TRBD2. In germline, CDR1 is MGHRA, CDR2 YSYEKL. V was pared by 1 base and J by 1 base, with 17 bases of the junction left unmatched. The CDR3 has 20 amino acids. The DNA of the CDR3 is TGCGCCAGCAGCCAAGTGCTCCGACTAAGCGGGAGGAGTCGGTCCTACGAGCAGTACTTC. The encoded protein is CASSQVLRLSGRSRSYEQYF.

This clone was counted a few times. This CDR3 reads CASSLVASGVTDTQYF. DNA for the CDR3: TGTGCCAGCAGCTTAGTGGCGTCGGGAGTCACAGATACGCAGTATTTT. The V call is TRBV11-1, the J call TRBJ2-3, with D perhaps TRBD2 (6 bases). Germline V lookup: CDR1 SGHAT, CDR2 FQDESV (reference sequence). V gave up 1 base and J gave up 2 bases, with 13 bases separating them. CDR3 length: 16 residues.